The present TCR beta chain was sequenced within a study of monozygotic twins with inflammatory bowel disease. Concerning this clonotype: Antigen unknown.

The V gene's germline CDR1 is SGHRS and CDR2 YFSETQ. CDR3 length equals 13 residues. TCRdb derives one entry per CDR3 protein from the 5' RACE reads, leaving out DNA. This sample's clone table lists 420,000 or so distinct CDR3 sequences. Points from the study as a whole: On the inverse Simpson index, IBD patients scored lower for TCRbeta diversity than healthy co-twins. Especially with disease activity, IBD patients shared fewer clonotypes with others than healthy twins did.

The sequence derives from a human donor with ulcerative colitis or Crohn's disease, or a healthy co-twin of an affected twin (not recorded which). The sequenced sample was blood. The chain recombines TRBV5-1 with TRBJ2-1; the D call from TCRdb, TRBD2, cannot be confirmed without DNA. CDR3 in amino acids: CASTSGAYNEQFF.